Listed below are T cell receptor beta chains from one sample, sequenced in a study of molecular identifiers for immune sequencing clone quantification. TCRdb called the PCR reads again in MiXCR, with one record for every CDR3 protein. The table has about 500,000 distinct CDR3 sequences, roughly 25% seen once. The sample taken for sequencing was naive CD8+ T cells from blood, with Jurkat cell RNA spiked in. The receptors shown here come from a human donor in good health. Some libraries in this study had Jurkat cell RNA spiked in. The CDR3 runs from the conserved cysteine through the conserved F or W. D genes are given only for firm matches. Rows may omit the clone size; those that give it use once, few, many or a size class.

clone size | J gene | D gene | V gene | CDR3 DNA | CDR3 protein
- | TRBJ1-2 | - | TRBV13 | TGTGCCAGCAGCTATGACCCGATCCTCTATGGCTACACCTTC | CASSYDPILYGYTF
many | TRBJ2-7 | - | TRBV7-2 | TGTGCCAGCAGCTTCCGGGACGGAGCCTACGAGCAGTACTTC | CASSFRDGAYEQYF
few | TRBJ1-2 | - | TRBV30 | TGTGCCTGGACAGTCCCTCTAGGAAACTATGGCTACACCTTC | CAWTVPLGNYGYTF
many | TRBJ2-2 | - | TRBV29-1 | TGCAGCGTTGGTGGTTCCGGGGAGCTGTTTTTT | CSVGGSGELFF
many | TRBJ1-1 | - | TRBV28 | TGTGCCAGCAGTTTAATGGGGGGATCAGGGGCTTTCTTT | CASSLMGGSGAFF
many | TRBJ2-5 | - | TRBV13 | TGTGCCAGCAGCTTAGTTCCCCAAGAGACCCAGTACTTC | CASSLVPQETQYF
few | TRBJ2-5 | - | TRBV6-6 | TGTGCCAGCACGGTGAGCCCCCAGTCCCAGGAGACCCAGTACTTC | CASTVSPQSQETQYF
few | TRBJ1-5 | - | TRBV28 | TGTGCCAGTACCCATAAGGACAGCAAGTATAGCAATCAGCCCCAGCATTTT | CASTHKDSKYSNQPQHF
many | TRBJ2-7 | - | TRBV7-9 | TGTGCCAGCAGCTCGACGTTGGGGGAGCAGTACTTC | CASSSTLGEQYF
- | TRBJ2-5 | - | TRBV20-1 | TGCAGTGGAAGCTTTGGCGGGCTGGCGGAGACCCAGTACTTC | CSGSFGGLAETQYF
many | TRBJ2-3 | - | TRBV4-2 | TGTGCCAGCAGCCAACACCGCCTGGGGCCTAGCACAGATACGCAGTATTTT | CASSQHRLGPSTDTQYF
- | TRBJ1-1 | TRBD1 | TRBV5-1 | TGCGCCAGCAGCGGCGGGACAGGGCGGTACACTGGAGCTTTCTTT | CASSGGTGRYTGAFF
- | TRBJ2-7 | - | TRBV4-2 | TGTGCCAGCAGCACCGGGACTCGGAGCTCCTACAAGCAGTACTTC | CASSTGTRSSYKQYF
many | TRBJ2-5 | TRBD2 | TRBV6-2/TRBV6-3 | TGTGCCAGCAGTCAAGGACTAGCGGAAGAGACCCAGTACTTC | CASSQGLAEETQYF
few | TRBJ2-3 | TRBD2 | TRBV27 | TGTGCCAGCAGTCGTTCTAGCGGGGGGGCAGATACGCAGTATTTT | CASSRSSGGADTQYF
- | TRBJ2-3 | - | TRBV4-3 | TGCGCCAGCAGCCAAGACGGGCGGGGTTTTGTTGATACGCAGTATTTT | CASSQDGRGFVDTQYF
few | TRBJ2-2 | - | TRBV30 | TGTGCCTGGACCCCGGGGGTGGGGCGCGGAACCGGGGAGCTGTTTTTT | CAWTPGVGRGTGELFF
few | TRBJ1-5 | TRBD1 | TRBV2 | TGTGCCAGCAGCGGGGTAGACAGGGGGAGGTATCAGCCCCAGCATTTT | CASSGVDRGRYQPQHF
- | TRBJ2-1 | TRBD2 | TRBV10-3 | TGTACCATCAGTGATGTGGCGGGAGGGCCGGGTGAGCAGTTCTTC | CTISDVAGGPGEQFF
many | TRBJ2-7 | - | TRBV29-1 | TGCAGCGTCCCCGCTGGGGGCCAGCAGTACTTC | CSVPAGGQQYF
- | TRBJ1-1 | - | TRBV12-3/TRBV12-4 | TGTGCCAGCAGTTCAGGGATAAACACTGAAGCTTTCTTT | CASSSGINTEAFF
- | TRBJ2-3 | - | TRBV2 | TGTGCCAGCACGGAGGGGGGGCGAACTAGCACAGATACGCAGTATTTT | CASTEGGRTSTDTQYF
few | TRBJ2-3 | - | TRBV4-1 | TGCGCCAGCAGCCGGGAGGAAAGGAGCACAGATACGCAGTATTTT | CASSREERSTDTQYF
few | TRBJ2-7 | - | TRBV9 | TGTGCCAGCAGCGGATACTTGGGCCACGAGCAGTACTTC | CASSGYLGHEQYF
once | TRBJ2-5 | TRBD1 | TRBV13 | TGTGCCAGCAGCCTTGGCGGAGGACAGGGGATAGAGACCCGGTACTTC | CASSLGGGQGIETRYF
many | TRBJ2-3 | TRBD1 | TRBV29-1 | TGCAGCGTTGAACGGACAGGGTCCCTCTCAGATACGCAGTATTTT | CSVERTGSLSDTQYF
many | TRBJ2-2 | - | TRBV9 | TGTGCCAGCAGCGTGAACACCGGGGAGCTGTTTTTT | CASSVNTGELFF
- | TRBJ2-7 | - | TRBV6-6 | TGTGCCAGCAGTCCGGACAGGGAGGGCTACGAGCAGTACTTC | CASSPDREGYEQYF
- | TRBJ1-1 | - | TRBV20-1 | TGCAGTGCTAGTGGCTCCCTCGTGGGGGTTACTACTGAAGCTTTCTTT | CSASGSLVGVTTEAFF
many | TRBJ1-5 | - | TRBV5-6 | TGTGCCAGCAGCTTCTGGTTCACGGACTCGGAGAATAGCAATCAGCCCCAGCATTTT | CASSFWFTDSENSNQPQHF
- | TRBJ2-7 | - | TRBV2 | TGTGCCAGCAGTGAAGTCAACAGTGTCTACGAGCAGTACTTC | CASSEVNSVYEQYF
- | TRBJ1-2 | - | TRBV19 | TGTGCCAGTAGTAGGTGGGGAGACTATGGCTACACCTTC | CASSRWGDYGYTF
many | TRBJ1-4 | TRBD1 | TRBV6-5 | TGTGCCAGCAGCTATGACAGGGGAGGTTCAACTAATGAAAAACTGTTTTTT | CASSYDRGGSTNEKLFF
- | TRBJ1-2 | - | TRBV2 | TGTGCCAGCAGTGATGGCCCGGCTAACTATGGCTACACCTTC | CASSDGPANYGYTF
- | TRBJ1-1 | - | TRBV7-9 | TGTGCCAGCACCAAAGGGCCGGGCTCGTCTGCCCACACTGAAGCTTTCTTT | CASTKGPGSSAHTEAFF
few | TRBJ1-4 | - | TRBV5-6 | TGTGCCAGCAGCCGTCTCATTTCTAATGAAAAACTGTTTTTT | CASSRLISNEKLFF
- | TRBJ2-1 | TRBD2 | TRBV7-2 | TGTGCCAGCAGCTGGCCGGGGGGTTCGACCTACAATGAGCAGTTCTTC | CASSWPGGSTYNEQFF
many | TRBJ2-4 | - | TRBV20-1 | TGCAGTGCTAACCTCGAATCTGACATTCAGTACTTC | CSANLESDIQYF
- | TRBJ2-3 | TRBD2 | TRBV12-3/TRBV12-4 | TGTGCCAGCAGTCCCGAGCGGGGGGGCCGCGGAGATACGCAGTATTTT | CASSPERGGRGDTQYF
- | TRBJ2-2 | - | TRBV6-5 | TGTGCCAGCAGTCGGCCCGGGACACCGCACACCGGGGAGCTGTTTTTT | CASSRPGTPHTGELFF
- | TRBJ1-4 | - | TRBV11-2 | TGTGCCAGCAGCTTAGGAGGGTTGGGACGGGATAATGAAAAACTGTTTTTT | CASSLGGLGRDNEKLFF
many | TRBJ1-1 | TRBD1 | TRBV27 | TGTGCCAGCAGTGCCAGGGGGCGGTTTACTGAAGCTTTCTTT | CASSARGRFTEAFF
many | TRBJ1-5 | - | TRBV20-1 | TGCAGTGCTAGAGAGGATTATAGCAATCAGCCCCAGCATTTT | CSAREDYSNQPQHF
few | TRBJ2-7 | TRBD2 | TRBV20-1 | TGCAGTGCACACGACGGCCGGGGGGAAGCCTACGAGCAGTACTTC | CSAHDGRGEAYEQYF
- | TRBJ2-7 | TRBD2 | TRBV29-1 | TGCAGCGTACGGGGGGGCTCCAATGAGCAGTACTTC | CSVRGGSNEQYF